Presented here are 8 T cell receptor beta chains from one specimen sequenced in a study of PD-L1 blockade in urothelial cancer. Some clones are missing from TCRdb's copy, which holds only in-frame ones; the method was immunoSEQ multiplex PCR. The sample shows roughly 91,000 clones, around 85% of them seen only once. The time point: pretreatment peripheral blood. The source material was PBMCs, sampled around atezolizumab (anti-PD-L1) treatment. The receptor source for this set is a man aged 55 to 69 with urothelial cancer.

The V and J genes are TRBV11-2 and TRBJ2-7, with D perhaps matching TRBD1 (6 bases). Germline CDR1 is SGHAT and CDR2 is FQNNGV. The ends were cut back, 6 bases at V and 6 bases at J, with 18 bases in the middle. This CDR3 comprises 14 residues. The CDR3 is CASRRQDDFGEQYF. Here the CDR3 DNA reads TGTGCCAGCAGAAGACAGGACGACTTCGGCGAGCAGTACTTC.

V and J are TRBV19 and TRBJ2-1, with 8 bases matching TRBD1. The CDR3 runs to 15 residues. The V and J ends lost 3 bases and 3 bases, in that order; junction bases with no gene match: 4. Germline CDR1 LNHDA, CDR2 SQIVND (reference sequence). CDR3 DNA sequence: TGTGCCAGTAGTATGGGGGACAGGTACTACAATGAGCAGTTCTTC. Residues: CASSMGDRYYNEQFF.

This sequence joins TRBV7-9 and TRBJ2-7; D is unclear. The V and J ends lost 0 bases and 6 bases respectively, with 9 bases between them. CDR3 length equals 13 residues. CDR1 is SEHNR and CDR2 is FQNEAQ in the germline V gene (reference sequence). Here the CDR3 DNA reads TGTGCCAGCAGCTTAGCCCTCCCGTCCGAGCAGTACTTC. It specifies CASSLALPSEQYF.

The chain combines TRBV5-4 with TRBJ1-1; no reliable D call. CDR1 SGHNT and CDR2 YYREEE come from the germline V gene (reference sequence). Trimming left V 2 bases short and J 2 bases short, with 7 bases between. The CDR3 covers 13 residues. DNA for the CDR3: TGTGCCAGCAGCTTCGTCTCTAACACTGAAGCTTTCTTT. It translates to CASSFVSNTEAFF.

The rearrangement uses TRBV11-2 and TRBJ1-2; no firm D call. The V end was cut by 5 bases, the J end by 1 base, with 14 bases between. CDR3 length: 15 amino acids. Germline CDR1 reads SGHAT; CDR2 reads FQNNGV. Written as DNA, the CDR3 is TGTGCCAGCAGCCCCTCCCCCGGGATTAACTATGGCTACACCTTC. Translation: CASSPSPGINYGYTF.

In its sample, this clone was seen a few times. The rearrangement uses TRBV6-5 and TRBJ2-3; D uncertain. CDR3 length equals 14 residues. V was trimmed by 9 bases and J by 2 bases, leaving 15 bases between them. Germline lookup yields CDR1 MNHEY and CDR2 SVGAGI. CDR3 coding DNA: TGTGCCAGAGTCCACTCCCCCATCACAGATACGCAGTATTTT. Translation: CARVHSPITDTQYF.

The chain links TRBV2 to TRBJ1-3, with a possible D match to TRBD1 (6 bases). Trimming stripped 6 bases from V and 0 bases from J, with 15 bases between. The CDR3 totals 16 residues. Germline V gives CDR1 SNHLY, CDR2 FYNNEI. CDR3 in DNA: TGTGCCAGCAGGGCAGGGGCGACTTTCTCTGGAAACACCATATATTTT. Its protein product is CASRAGATFSGNTIYF.

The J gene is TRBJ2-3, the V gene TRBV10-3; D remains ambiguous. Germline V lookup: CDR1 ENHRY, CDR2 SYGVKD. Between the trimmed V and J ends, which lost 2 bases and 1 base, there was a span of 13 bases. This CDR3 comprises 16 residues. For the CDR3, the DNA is TGTGCCATCAGTGAGGGTAGAATCGGAGGCACAGATACGCAGTATTTT. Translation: CAISEGRIGGTDTQYF.